A single sample is the source of the 26 T cell receptor beta chains below, sequenced in a study of blood T cell repertoires in COVID-19. The repertoire was sequenced with immunoSEQ multiplex PCR; TCRdb's copy has only in-frame clones and lacks some. The sample contains some 42,000 clones, 70% to 80% of which appear only once. Sequences were obtained from peripheral blood. The receptors shown here come from a woman aged 70-85 years with acute or convalescent COVID-19.

For the CDR3, the DNA is TGCGCCAGCAGTGATTCCAGGGGGAATGAAAAACTGTTTTTT. Its protein is CASSDSRGNEKLFF. This chain connects TRBV10-2 to TRBJ1-4; 7 bases map to TRBD1. Germline V gives CDR1 WSHSY, CDR2 SAAADI. The CDR3 is 14 amino acids. The trim removed 3 bases at V and 5 bases at J, leaving 3 bases unmatched.

The chain carries TRBV2 and TRBJ2-1, with 8 nucleotides matching TRBD2. The CDR3 consists of 15 residues. The V and J ends lost 8 bases and 4 bases, in that order; junction bases with no gene match: 10. Germline V gives CDR1 SNHLY, CDR2 FYNNEI. CDR3 DNA: TGTGCCAGCCTACCATCTAGCGGGTTTTACAATGAGCAGTTCTTC. Translated: CASLPSSGFYNEQFF.

The chain joins TRBV28 to TRBJ1-1; TRBD1 agrees at 8 bases. The CDR3 is 13 amino acids. Germline assignment: CDR1 MDHEN and CDR2 SYDVKM. V trimming: 5 bases; J trimming: 5 bases; junction bases outside the gene matches: 4. The CDR3 DNA reads as TGTGCCAGCAGTCTGACAGGGGTTACTGAAGCTTTCTTT. Amino acids: CASSLTGVTEAFF.

DNA of the CDR3: TGTGCCAGCAGCGTAGTCGATAGCGGGGGGCTCACAGATACGCAGTATTTT. Translation gives CASSVVDSGGLTDTQYF. The genes are TRBV9 and TRBJ2-3; 10 bases fit TRBD2. Germline V gives CDR1 SGDLS, CDR2 YYNGEE. CDR3 length: 17 amino acids. Trimming cost V 0 bases and J 2 bases; bases outside gene matches: 6. Full variable domain (remainder filled in from reference TRBV9 and TRBJ2-3): DSGVTQTPKHLITATGQRVTLRCSPRSGDLSVYWYQQSLDQGLQFLIQYYNGEERAKGNILERFSAQQFPDLHSELNLSSLELGDSALYFCASSVVDSGGLTDTQYFGPGTRLTVL.

The chain joins TRBV19 to TRBJ1-2; 7 bases fit TRBD1. CDR3 size: 13 residues. Trimming cost V 5 bases and J 8 bases; bases outside gene matches: 8. Germline V gene data show CDR1 as LNHDA and CDR2 as SQIVND (reference sequence). The CDR3 loop is CASSPGGVLGYTF. As DNA, the CDR3 is TGTGCCAGTAGTCCAGGGGGAGTGTTGGGCTACACCTTC.

This chain joins TRBV2 and TRBJ2-1, with TRBD2 identical over 8 bases. V was pared by 2 bases and J by 4 bases, with 13 bases of the junction left unmatched. This CDR3 contains 18 residues. The germline CDR1 and CDR2 sequences are SNHLY and FYNNEI. The CDR3 DNA is TGTGCCAGCAGTGAATGGGCACAGCGGGGGACGAGGTACAATGAGCAGTTCTTC. Translating gives CASSEWAQRGTRYNEQFF. Based on the CDR3 plus reference TRBV2 and TRBJ2-1, the full variable domain is EPEVTQTPSHQVTQMGQEVILRCVPISNHLYFYWYRQILGQKVEFLVSFYNNEISEKSEIFDDQFSVERPDGSNFTLKIRSTKLEDSAMYFCASSEWAQRGTRYNEQFFGPGTRLTVL.

The chain carries TRBV6-5 and TRBJ2-7; D gene ambiguous. Trimming took off 6 bases at V and 0 bases at J, with 12 bases between the two ends. The CDR3 length is 14 residues. CDR1 and CDR2 from the germline V gene are MNHEY and SVGAGI. The CDR3 coding sequence is TGTGCCAGCAGAGTTACCGACAACTCCTACGAGCAGTACTTC. Translation: CASRVTDNSYEQYF.

The chain recombines TRBV15 with TRBJ2-7, with TRBD1 identical over 12 bases. The V gene's germline CDR1 is LNHNV and CDR2 YYDKDF (reference sequence). The CDR3 loop spans 16 amino acids. Trimming took 3 bases from V and 4 from J; bases not matched to a gene: 7. Written as DNA, the CDR3 is TGTGCCACCAGCAGCCCCGGGGACAGGGGGCTGTACGAGCAGTACTTC. This sequence encodes CATSSPGDRGLYEQYF.

The rearrangement uses TRBV6-5 and TRBJ1-6; 9 bases are shared with TRBD1. With 0 bases clipped from V and 5 bases from J, the junction kept 2 bases outside the gene matches. Germline V gene lookup returns CDR1 MNHEY and CDR2 SVGAGI. The length of the CDR3 is 16 residues. The CDR3 DNA is TGTGCCAGCAGTTACTCGAGACAGGGGGATAATTCACCCCTCCACTTT. Translating gives CASSYSRQGDNSPLHF.

The chain has TRBV30 and TRBJ2-1, with TRBD2 identical over 7 bases. CDR1 and CDR2 (germline): GTSNPN, SVGIG (reference sequence). The CDR3 has 16 residues. V was clipped by 4 bases and J by 7 bases; unmatched bases: 16. CDR3 DNA: TGTGCCTGGACACCTCTGGGGGGGTCTCCTGGGAATGAGCAGTTCTTC. Translated, it gives CAWTPLGGSPGNEQFF.

The chain joins TRBV5-1 to TRBJ1-1; D possibly corresponds to TRBD1 (6 bases). The V gene lost 5 bases and the J gene lost 1 base, with 18 bases spanning the gap. Germline assignment: CDR1 SGHRS and CDR2 YFSETQ. The CDR3 totals 16 residues. CDR3 protein: CASRGGPLRGNTEAFF. Written as DNA, the CDR3 is TGCGCCAGCAGGGGAGGGCCCCTCAGGGGGAACACTGAAGCTTTCTTT. The variable domain in full, completed from reference TRBV5-1 and TRBJ1-1, reads KAGVTQTPRYLIKTRGQQVTLSCSPISGHRSVSWYQQTPGQGLQFLFEYFSETQRNKGNFPGRFSGRQFSNSRSEMNVSTLELGDSALYLCASRGGPLRGNTEAFFGQGTRLTVV.

This chain joins TRBV2 and TRBJ1-2; a weak D match, TRBD1 (6 bases). This CDR3 contains 13 residues. V was clipped by 5 bases and J by 2 bases, with 9 bases between them. Germline assignment: CDR1 SNHLY and CDR2 FYNNEI. CDR3 in DNA: TGTGCCAGCAGTTGGACAGAAAACTATGGCTACACCTTC. Amino acid sequence: CASSWTENYGYTF.

The chain employs TRBV28 and TRBJ1-5; D is possibly TRBD1 (5 bases). Germline V gene lookup returns CDR1 MDHEN and CDR2 SYDVKM. Between the trimmed V and J ends, which lost 1 base and 2 bases, there was a span of 12 bases. The CDR3 is 16 residues long. The CDR3 reads CASSLSAGPGNQPQHF. CDR3 DNA: TGTGCCAGCAGTTTATCGGCAGGGCCAGGCAATCAGCCCCAGCATTTT.

V and J are TRBV7-2 and TRBJ1-1, with D possibly TRBD1 on 6 matching bases. The CDR3 sequence is 16 residues long. Per germline, CDR1 SGHTA and CDR2 FQGNSA. Trimming cost V 1 base and J 0 bases, with 12 bases left between them. The DNA for the CDR3 is TGTGCCAGCAGCTTAGGCCAGGGGTTTTTGAACACTGAAGCTTTCTTT. This sequence encodes CASSLGQGFLNTEAFF.

The chain employs TRBV15 and TRBJ2-2; a possible D gene is TRBD2 (6 bases). CDR3 length: 14 residues. V dropped 1 base and J dropped 5 bases, with 8 bases sitting between them. Germline V gene data show CDR1 as LNHNV and CDR2 as YYDKDF (reference sequence). CDR3 sequence: CATSRGGRTGELFF. CDR3 DNA: TGTGCCACCAGCAGAGGAGGGAGGACCGGGGAGCTGTTTTTT.

The J gene is TRBJ2-7, the V gene TRBV5-1; perhaps TRBD1 as D (5 bases). The germline V gene encodes CDR1 SGHRS and CDR2 YFSETQ. The V end was cut by 2 bases, the J end by 1 base, with 7 bases between. CDR3 size: 13 residues. The CDR3 DNA reads as TGCGCCAGCAGCTTCCGACAGTCCTACGAGCAGTACTTC. Translation gives CASSFRQSYEQYF. The whole variable domain, remainder taken from reference TRBV5-1 and TRBJ2-7, is KAGVTQTPRYLIKTRGQQVTLSCSPISGHRSVSWYQQTPGQGLQFLFEYFSETQRNKGNFPGRFSGRQFSNSRSEMNVSTLELGDSALYLCASSFRQSYEQYFGPGTRLTVT.

J is TRBJ1-3 and V is TRBV27; no clear D. Per germline, CDR1 MNHEY and CDR2 SMNVEV (reference sequence). This CDR3 spans 14 amino acids. With 0 bases removed from V and 3 bases from J, the gap between germline ends came to 6 bases. CDR3 sequence: CASSLSLRGNTIYF. The DNA of the CDR3 is TGTGCCAGCAGTTTATCGCTGCGTGGAAACACCATATATTTT.

This chain joins TRBV5-4 and TRBJ1-3, with D possibly being TRBD1 (5 bases). CDR3 size: 16 residues. The V gene lost 4 bases and the J gene lost 0 bases, with 14 bases spanning the gap. Germline CDR1 and CDR2: SGHNT and YYREEE (reference sequence). In DNA form, the CDR3 reads TGTGCCAGCAGCCGGGGGGTACAAACCTCTGGAAACACCATATATTTT. This sequence encodes CASSRGVQTSGNTIYF.

This chain joins TRBV19 and TRBJ1-6; no reliable D call. V shed 6 bases and J shed 7 bases, with 7 bases lying between them. The CDR3 length is 12 residues. Looked up from germline, CDR1 is LNHDA and CDR2 is SQIVND (reference sequence). Here the CDR3 reads CASRESNSPLHF. Here the CDR3 DNA reads TGTGCCAGTAGAGAGTCCAATTCACCCCTCCACTTT. Full variable domain (outside the CDR3, taken from reference TRBV19 and TRBJ1-6): DGGITQSPKYLFRKEGQNVTLSCEQNLNHDAMYWYRQDPGQGLRLIYYSQIVNDFQKGDIAEGYSVSREKKESFPLTVTSAQKNPTAFYLCASRESNSPLHFGNGTRLTVT.

The V gene is TRBV6-5, the J gene TRBJ2-5; maybe TRBD2 (6 bases). Germline-derived CDR1 and CDR2 are MNHEY and SVGAGI. Trimming left V 0 bases short and J 2 bases short, with 10 bases between. The CDR3 consists of 15 residues. This chain's CDR3 is CASSYSHRGQETQYF. Here the CDR3 DNA reads TGTGCCAGCAGTTACTCTCACCGGGGGCAAGAGACCCAGTACTTC.

CDR3 protein: CASSKGLQGESYGYTF. The CDR3 region has the DNA TGTGCCAGCAGCAAAGGACTGCAGGGGGAGAGTTATGGCTACACCTTC. The V call is TRBV21-1, the J call TRBJ1-2; the table assigns TRBD1, which was not confirmed against the DNA. TRBV21-1 is noted as a pseudogene. This CDR3 comprises 16 residues.

The CDR3 nucleotides are TGTGCCAGCAGCCTAGGAGGGATTGGGGCCAACGTCCTGACTTTC. Protein sequence: CASSLGGIGANVLTF. The chain has TRBV5-4 and TRBJ2-6; a weak D match, TRBD2 (6 bases). The germline gives CDR1 SGHNT, CDR2 YYREEE (reference sequence). V lost 4 bases and J 3 bases, leaving 11 bases between the germline ends. The CDR3 covers 15 residues. The full variable domain, with the rest looked up from reference TRBV5-4 and TRBJ2-6, is ETGVTQSPTHLIKTRGQQVTLRCSSQSGHNTVSWYQQALGQGPQFIFQYYREEENGRGNFPPRFSGLQFPNYSSELNVNALELDDSALYLCASSLGGIGANVLTFGAGSRLTVL.

The rearrangement joins TRBV28 to TRBJ2-3; TRBD2 matches at 15 bases. The V segment lost 4 bases and the J segment 3 bases; nucleotides outside the gene matches: 5. Germline V gives CDR1 MDHEN, CDR2 SYDVKM. CDR3 length: 17 amino acids. For the CDR3, the DNA is TGTGCCAGCAGTTGGACTAGCGGGGGGGCCGCGACAGATACGCAGTATTTT. It specifies CASSWTSGGAATDTQYF.

The chain has TRBV7-8 and TRBJ2-3; 7 positions match TRBD2. The germline gives CDR1 SGHVS, CDR2 FQNEAQ. After removal of 1 base from V and 0 bases from J, the junction contained 4 bases not matched to a gene. This CDR3 spans 16 amino acids. The CDR3 region has the DNA TGTGCCAGCAGCTTAGATGGCGGGAGCAGCACAGATACGCAGTATTTT. This translates into CASSLDGGSSTDTQYF. The variable domain in full, completed from reference TRBV7-8 and TRBJ2-3, reads GAGVSQSPRYKVAKRGQDVALRCDPISGHVSLFWYQQALGQGPEFLTYFQNEAQLDKSGLPSDRFFAERPEGSVSTLKIQRTQQEDSAVYLCASSLDGGSSTDTQYFGPGTRLTVL.

The chain uses TRBV29-1 and TRBJ2-2, with 9 nucleotides matching TRBD1. The CDR3 is 13 amino acids. Germline V CDR1 and CDR2: SQVTM, ANQGSEA. The ends lost 4 bases at V and 3 bases at J; junction bases unmatched: 0. The chain's CDR3 is CSVGQGDTGELFF. The CDR3 nucleotides are TGCAGCGTTGGACAGGGGGACACCGGGGAGCTGTTTTTT.

This clone has just a few counts. The rearrangement joins TRBV2 to TRBJ2-5; possibly TRBD2 for D (6 bases). Germline V CDR1 and CDR2: SNHLY, FYNNEI. CDR3 length: 12 residues. Trimming left V 5 bases short and J 13 bases short, with 17 bases between. This CDR3 reads CASSLNRDSLYF. In DNA form, the CDR3 reads TGTGCCAGCAGTCTCAACCGGGACTCCCTGTACTTC. Full variable domain (rest looked up from reference TRBV2 and TRBJ2-5): EPEVTQTPSHQVTQMGQEVILRCVPISNHLYFYWYRQILGQKVEFLVSFYNNEISEKSEIFDDQFSVERPDGSNFTLKIRSTKLEDSAMYFCASSLNRDSLYFGPGTRLLVL.